This TCR beta chain derives from a study of breast tumors, draining lymph nodes, adjacent tissues (TCRdb year 2016). Regarding the study in general: The study compared TCR beta repertoires across tumor, adjacent nontumor tissue and axillary lymph nodes from breast cancer patients. The study aimed to assess the relationships and possible T-cell exchange between tumor, surrounding tissue and draining lymph node repertoires in human breast cancer.

This clonotype has ten or more counts. What this receptor recognizes is not known. No much larger clonotype is one base removed from it; base qualities were not supplied. Paper-wide results and their limitations: Tumor T-cell repertoires showed less diversity than lymph node repertoires and more diversity than nontumor tissue repertoires, and tumor T-cell repertoires showed preferential V and J gene usage. The data were judged consistent with most tumor T cells deriving from the lymph node and then expanding within tumor tissue. The similarity between tumor and nontumor tissue repertoires was significantly greater in luminal-like breast cancer than in basal-like breast cancer. Rather than being directly demonstrated, the conclusion that tumor T cells originate in lymph nodes was presented as consistent with a hypothesis.

The germline V gene (reference sequence) specifies PRHDT as CDR1 and FYEKMQ as CDR2. Its CDR3 holds 15 amino acids, cysteine through phenylalanine. Left in the record is the CDR3 DNA by itself, 45 bases read in frame from the first base. V is pruned by 4 bases and J by 7 bases, leaving 5 bases of the junction without a gene match. The instrument was an Illumina HiSeq 2000. Multiplex PCR amplification was used to build the TCR beta chain libraries. High-throughput sequencing was used to analyze the amplified TCR beta chain products. TCRdb trimmed public reads at Q25 via fastp, called clones via MiXCR and kept in-frame beta chains. All rows with the same CDR3 protein become a single entry with the most common DNA and genes. The sample includes about 200,000 distinct CDR3 sequences, with less than 35% observed a single time. Of the sample, roughly 3.5% is held by the ten largest clones. The axillary draining lymph nodes of breast cancer patients were the source of the lymph node samples.

This TCR came from a female donor with breast cancer. Some clones in this sample may be carry-over from other donors' samples. The sample was axillary lymph node tissue. The V gene is TRBV13 and the J gene is TRBJ2-1; 12 bases in the junction line up with TRBD2. The DNA sequence is as follows: TGTGCCAGCAGCTCGACTGGACTAGCGGGAAATGAGCAGTTCTTC. This sequence encodes CASSSTGLAGNEQFF. When the CDR3 is completed using the reference TRBV13 and TRBJ2-1 genes on either side, the full variable domain is AAGVIQSPRHLIKEKRETATLKCYPIPRHDTVYWYQQGPGQDPQFLISFYEKMQSDKGSIPDRFSAQQFSDYHSELNMSSLELGDSALYFCASSSTGLAGNEQFFGPGTRLTVL.